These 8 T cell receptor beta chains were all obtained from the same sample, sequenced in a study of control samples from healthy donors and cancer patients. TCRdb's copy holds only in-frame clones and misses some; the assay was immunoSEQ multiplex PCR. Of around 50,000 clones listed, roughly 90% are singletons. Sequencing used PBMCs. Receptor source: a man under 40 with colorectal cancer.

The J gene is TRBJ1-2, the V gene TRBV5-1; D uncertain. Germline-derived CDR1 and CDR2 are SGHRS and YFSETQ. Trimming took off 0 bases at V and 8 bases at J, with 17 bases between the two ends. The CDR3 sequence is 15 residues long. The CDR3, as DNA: TGCGCCAGCAGCTTGGTTGGTAGGGCCGGAGGGGGCTACACCTTC. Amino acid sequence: CASSLVGRAGGGYTF.

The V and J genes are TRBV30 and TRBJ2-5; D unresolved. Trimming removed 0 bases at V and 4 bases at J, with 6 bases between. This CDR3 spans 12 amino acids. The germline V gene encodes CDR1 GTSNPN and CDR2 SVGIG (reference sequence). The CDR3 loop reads CAWSVYRETQYF. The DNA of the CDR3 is TGTGCCTGGAGTGTGTACAGAGAGACCCAGTACTTC.

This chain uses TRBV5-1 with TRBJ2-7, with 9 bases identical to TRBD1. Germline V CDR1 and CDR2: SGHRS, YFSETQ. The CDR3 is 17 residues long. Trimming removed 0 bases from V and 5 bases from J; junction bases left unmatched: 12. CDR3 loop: CASSLDGIGTGSHEQYF. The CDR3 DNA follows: TGCGCCAGCAGCTTGGATGGTATTGGGACAGGGAGCCACGAGCAGTACTTC.

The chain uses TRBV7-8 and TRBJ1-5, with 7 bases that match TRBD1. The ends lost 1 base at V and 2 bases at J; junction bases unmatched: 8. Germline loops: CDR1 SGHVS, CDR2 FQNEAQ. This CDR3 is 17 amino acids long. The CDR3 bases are TGTGCCAGCAGCTTAGGGTGGCGACAGGGTGGCAATCAGCCCCAGCATTTT. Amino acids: CASSLGWRQGGNQPQHF.

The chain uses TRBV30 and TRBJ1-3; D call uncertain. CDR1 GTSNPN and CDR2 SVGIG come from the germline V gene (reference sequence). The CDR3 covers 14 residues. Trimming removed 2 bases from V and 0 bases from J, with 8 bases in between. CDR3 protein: CAWSIGISGNTIYF. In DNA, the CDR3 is TGTGCCTGGAGTATCGGGATCTCTGGAAACACCATATATTTT.

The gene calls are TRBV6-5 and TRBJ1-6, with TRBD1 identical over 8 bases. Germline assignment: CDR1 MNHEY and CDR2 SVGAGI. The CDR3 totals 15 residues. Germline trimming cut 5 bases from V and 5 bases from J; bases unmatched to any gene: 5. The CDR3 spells CASSPDRANNSPLHF. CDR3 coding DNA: TGTGCCAGCAGTCCGGACAGGGCGAATAATTCACCCCTCCACTTT.

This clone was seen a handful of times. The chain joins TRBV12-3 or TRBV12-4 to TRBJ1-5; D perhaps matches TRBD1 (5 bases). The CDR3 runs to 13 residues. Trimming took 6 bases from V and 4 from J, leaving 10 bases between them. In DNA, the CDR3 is TGTGCCAGCAGCCAGGGAAGGAATCAGCCCCAGCATTTT. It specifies CASSQGRNQPQHF.

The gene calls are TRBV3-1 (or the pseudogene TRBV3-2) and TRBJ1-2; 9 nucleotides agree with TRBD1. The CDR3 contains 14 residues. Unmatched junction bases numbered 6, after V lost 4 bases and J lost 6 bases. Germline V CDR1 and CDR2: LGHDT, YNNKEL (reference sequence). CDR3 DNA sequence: TGTGCCAGCAGCCGAATGGGACAGGGCCATGGCTACACCTTC. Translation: CASSRMGQGHGYTF.